The 3 T cell receptor beta chains below all came from one sample that was sequenced in a study of blood T cells in healthy people across ages. Primed by a sample-barcoded 5' primer and a J-beta primer mix, a second PCR proceeded for about 6 to 11 cycles. TCRdb called the 5' RACE reads again in MiXCR, with one record for every CDR3 protein. The repertoire holds hundreds of thousands of distinct CDR3 sequences, with over 40% as singletons. Sequenced sample: blood. The receptor set was obtained from a woman older than 75 in good health.

Comments on this clonotype: A much larger clone lies a single base off, so this may be a read error. This chain links TRBV12-3 or TRBV12-4 with TRBJ2-5; D call uncertain. This CDR3 is built from 13 residues. V was cut by 6 bases and J by 11 bases, with 19 bases left in between. The CDR3 DNA reads TGTGCCAGCAGCCCGCTCCTCCCCAATGAGCAGTACTTC. Residues: CASSPLLPNEQYF.

This clonotype was detected many times. This chain connects TRBV12-3 or TRBV12-4 to TRBJ1-2, with D hard to call. The CDR3 extends over 14 amino acids. V was clipped by 6 bases and J by 5 bases, with 16 bases between them. This chain's CDR3 is CASSGEEGKYGYTF. DNA of the CDR3: TGTGCCAGCAGCGGCGAGGAGGGAAAGTATGGCTACACCTTC.

The CDR3: CASSQTSVEAFF. The CDR3 nucleotides are TGTGCCAGCAGCCAAACGTCCGTCGAAGCTTTCTTT. The rearrangement links TRBV3-1 to TRBJ1-1, with D hard to call. The CDR3 has 12 amino acids. The germline V and J ends were trimmed by 2 bases and 8 bases, with 9 bases remaining between them. Germline V lookup: CDR1 LGHDT, CDR2 YNNKEL (reference sequence). The full variable domain, in which reference TRBV3-1 and TRBJ1-1 provide the parts outside the CDR3, is DTAVSQTPKYLVTQMGNDKSIKCEQNLGHDTMYWYKQDSKKFLKIMFSYNNKELIINETVPNRFSPKSPDKAHLNLHINSLELGDSAVYFCASSQTSVEAFFGQGTRLTVV.